This T cell receptor beta chain is from a study of blood T cell repertoires in COVID-19 (TCRdb year 2020). Regarding the research as a whole: The collaborator samples originated in the United States, Italy and Spain and spanned the acute and convalescent phases of COVID-19. The material from the prospective study consisted of cDNA or gDNA derived from T cells, B-cell-depleted T cells, or PBMCs. Deeply sampled blood TCRbeta repertoires from subjects exposed to, actively infected with, or recovered from COVID-19 were included in the dataset. A freely available public database, intended as a resource for researchers studying the immune response to SARS-CoV-2, is where the repertoires were released. Samples were obtained from the ongoing ImmuneRACE study (first 160 participants) and from over 1,000 subjects provided by 6 global collaborators. Sample metadata almost always included a de-identified subject ID, COVID-19 status, age in years and sex. HLA class I and class II types, where available, came from metadata supplied by the sample provider rather than from assay-based typing. Results and caveats for the whole study, not just this receptor: Clinical and demographic metadata were provided uncurated, with the amount varying by source and participant.

A word on this clone: The antigen this receptor binds is unknown. No base qualities exist here, and no much larger clone lies one base off it.

Participants in the prospective study were enrolled through a virtual design, were aged about 18 to 90 years, and lived in under 25 United States geographic areas. In the prospective study, participants were assigned to cohorts based on the clinical history participants reported in a screening survey and a study questionnaire. In the prospective study, mobile phlebotomists collected whole blood, serum and a nasopharyngeal or oropharyngeal swab from each participant. Over an approximately 2-month period, participants in the prospective study had the option of providing additional blood draws and questionnaires. Before DNA extraction, prospective study blood samples were shipped either frozen or at room temperature. TCRbeta CDR3 regions were amplified from genomic DNA by means of the immunoSEQ Assay, a bias-controlled multiplex PCR. Per the original workflow: Nucleated cell counts per sample were estimated from amplification of reference gene primers within the assay. To quantify the absolute abundance of each unique TCRbeta CDR3 rearrangement, sequence reads were collapsed and filtered. For each sample, productive Simpson clonality was calculated by taking the square root of Simpson's diversity index across productive rearrangements. TCRdb stores this immuneACCESS table with in-frame sequences only. Part of the clones is absent; in the studies checked, under half of the shortfall reflects unresolved V genes, and no reason is known for the rest. Clone size and V and J calls were adopted from that table, with D and trimming inferred from the DNA. The sample table records 130,000 to 150,000 clones; roughly 90% of these occur just once. The ten largest account for 0.95% to 1.5% of the sample.

From the cysteine up to the phenylalanine, the CDR3 has a length of 15 residues. Only the CDR3 region is kept as DNA, spanning 45 bases read in frame from base 1. According to the germline V gene, CDR1 reads MDHEN and CDR2 reads SYDVKM. Cut back by 3 bases and 2 bases, the V and J ends lie 14 bases apart. This clonotype was sampled from a young woman with acute COVID-19. Here the chain combines TRBV28 and TRBJ2-7; TRBD2 could be the D gene, as 5 bases match. The material sequenced was PBMCs or T cells enriched from blood (not recorded which). The DNA sequence is given as TGTGCCAGCAGTTTGGTAGGACTGGAGACCTACGAGCAGTACTTC. Its protein is CASSLVGLETYEQYF.